The rows below give T cell receptor beta chains drawn from one sample of a study of multiple sclerosis patients with progressive multifocal leukoencephalopathy. Profiled with immunoSEQ multiplex PCR; TCRdb holds only in-frame clones, not every one. This table holds about 31,000 clones, around 85% found once. The source was PBMCs, collected from a patient treated with natalizumab. These receptor sequences come from a woman aged 30 to 39 with progressive multifocal leukoencephalopathy. Both conserved end residues are part of each CDR3. The D gene is left open where the match is weak. Not all rows give a size; the values are once, few, many and, for expanded clones, a class.

>NA|TRBV6-5|TRBD2|15|TRBJ2-7
CASSLRVTSGYEQYF
TGTGCCAGCAGCCTTAGAGTTACTAGCGGTTACGAGCAGTACTTC
>NA|TRBV11-2|NA|17|TRBJ2-7
CASSLLRVGKSSYEQYF
TGTGCCAGCAGCTTACTTAGAGTAGGGAAAAGCTCCTACGAGCAGTACTTC
>NA|TRBV5-4|TRBD1|15|TRBJ2-1
CASSVTGDSYNEQFF
TGTGCCAGCAGCGTAACAGGGGATTCCTACAATGAGCAGTTCTTC
>NA|TRBV28|NA|16|TRBJ1-6
CASSLSPRLHNSPLHF
TGTGCCAGCAGTTTATCACCCAGGTTACATAATTCACCCCTCCACTTT
>NA|TRBV4-1|NA|18|TRBJ2-1
CASSQEPGTSSSYNEQFF
TGCGCCAGCAGCCAGGAACCCGGGACGTCGAGCTCCTACAATGAGCAGTTCTTC
>NA|TRBV27|NA|13|TRBJ1-1
CASSLDLDGEAFF
TGTGCCAGCAGTTTAGATTTGGACGGTGAAGCTTTCTTT
>once|TRBV9|NA|14|TRBJ2-5
CASSGTDSRETQYF
TGTGCCAGCAGCGGTACTGACTCAAGGGAGACCCAGTACTTC
>NA|TRBV5-1|TRBD2|16|TRBJ2-5
CASSLEGLAVQETQYF
TGCGCCAGCAGCTTGGAAGGACTAGCGGTACAAGAGACCCAGTACTTC
>NA|TRBV5-1|NA|14|TRBJ2-1
CATPRSPTYNEQFF
TGCGCCACCCCTAGGAGCCCCACCTACAATGAGCAGTTCTTC
>few|TRBV9|TRBD2|14|TRBJ2-7
CASSPTSGEDEQYF
TGTGCCAGCAGCCCAACTAGCGGGGAAGACGAGCAGTACTTC
>NA|TRBV19|TRBD1|17|TRBJ1-4
CASSIGTGQAGLEKLFF
TGTGCCAGTAGTATAGGTACGGGACAGGCCGGACTTGAAAAACTGTTTTTT
>NA|TRBV7-3|TRBD1|14|TRBJ1-2
CASSLGQGPYGYTF
TGTGCCAGCAGCTTGGGACAGGGGCCATATGGCTACACCTTC
>NA|TRBV11-2|TRBD1|15|TRBJ2-7
CASSLGTGAPYEQYF
TGTGCCAGCAGCTTAGGTACAGGGGCCCCCTACGAGCAGTACTTC
>once|TRBV5-1|NA|12|TRBJ1-1
CASRDTYTEAFF
TGCGCCAGCAGGGACACCTACACTGAAGCTTTCTTT
>NA|TRBV10-1|TRBD2|16|TRBJ2-1
CASSESASGNRGRQFF
TGCGCCAGCAGTGAGTCGGCTAGCGGGAACCGAGGGCGGCAGTTCTTC
>NA|TRBV28|TRBD1|14|TRBJ2-7
CASSPGGQTYEQYF
TGTGCCAGCAGTCCAGGGGGACAGACCTACGAGCAGTACTTC
>NA|TRBV14|NA|14|TRBJ1-2
CASSQDSSNYGYTF
TGTGCCAGCAGCCAAGATAGCAGTAACTATGGCTACACCTTC
>NA|TRBV13|NA|12|TRBJ2-2
CASSLEGMELFF
TGTGCCAGCAGCTTAGAAGGAATGGAGCTGTTTTTT
>NA|TRBV5-1|NA|14|TRBJ2-1
CAPSTGDDHNEQFF
TGCGCCCCGTCGACGGGGGACGATCACAATGAGCAGTTCTTC
>NA|TRBV30|NA|15|TRBJ1-5
CAWSPRQFSNQPQHF
TGTGCCTGGAGTCCCCGACAGTTTAGCAATCAGCCCCAGCATTTT
>NA|TRBV9|TRBD1|14|TRBJ2-7
CASSARTGYNEQYF
TGTGCCAGCAGCGCCCGGACAGGGTACAACGAGCAGTACTTC
>NA|TRBV28|NA|14|TRBJ2-5
CASSLRTRLETQYF
TGTGCCAGCAGTTTACGTACCCGGTTGGAGACCCAGTACTTC
>NA|TRBV6-5|NA|14|TRBJ2-1
CASQRGLSYNEQFF
TGTGCCAGCCAAAGGGGACTCTCCTACAATGAGCAGTTCTTC
>NA|TRBV5-1|NA|17|TRBJ1-3
CASSPSGTAISGNTIYF
TGCGCCAGCAGCCCTAGTGGGACCGCTATCTCTGGAAACACCATATATTTT
>once|TRBV29-1|TRBD1|15|TRBJ1-2
CSVEARSTGEYGYTF
TGCAGCGTTGAGGCCCGGTCGACAGGGGAGTACGGCTACACCTTC
>NA|TRBV10-3|TRBD1|15|TRBJ2-3
CAISRTGESGDTQYF
TGTGCCATCAGTCGGACAGGGGAAAGTGGAGATACGCAGTATTTT
>NA|TRBV5-4|NA|14|TRBJ2-5
CASSLGTEQETQYF
TGTGCCAGCAGCCTGGGGACGGAGCAAGAGACCCAGTACTTC
>NA|TRBV11-2|TRBD2|15|TRBJ2-1
CASSLGLATGDEQFF
TGTGCCAGCAGCCTCGGACTAGCTACAGGAGATGAGCAGTTCTTC
>NA|TRBV28|NA|21|TRBJ1-6
CASSLRPGFGAALSYNSPLHF
TGTGCCAGCAGTTTGAGGCCTGGCTTTGGGGCCGCTCTCTCCTATAATTCACCCCTCCACTTT
>NA|TRBV9|NA|12|TRBJ2-1
CASSESVGEQFF
TGTGCCAGCAGCGAAAGCGTCGGCGAGCAGTTCTTC
>NA|TRBV30|TRBD2|13|TRBJ2-1
CAWNREAYNEQFF
TGTGCCTGGAACCGGGAGGCCTACAATGAGCAGTTCTTC